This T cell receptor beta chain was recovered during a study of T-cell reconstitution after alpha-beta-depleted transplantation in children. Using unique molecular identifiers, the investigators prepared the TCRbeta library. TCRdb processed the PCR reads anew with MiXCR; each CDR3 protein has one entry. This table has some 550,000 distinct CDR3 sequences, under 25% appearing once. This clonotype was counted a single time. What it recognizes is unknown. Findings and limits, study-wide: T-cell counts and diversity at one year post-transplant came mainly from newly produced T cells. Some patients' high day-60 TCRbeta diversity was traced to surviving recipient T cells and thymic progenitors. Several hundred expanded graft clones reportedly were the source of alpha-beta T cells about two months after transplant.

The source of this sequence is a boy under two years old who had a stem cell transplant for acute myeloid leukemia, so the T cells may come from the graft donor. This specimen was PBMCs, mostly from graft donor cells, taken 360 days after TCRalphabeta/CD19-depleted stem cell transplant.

CDR3 sequence: CASSPLLRGYTGELFF. Here the CDR3 DNA reads TGTGCCAGCAGTCCCCTCCTCCGGGGATACACCGGGGAGCTGTTTTTT. The chain links TRBV12-3 or TRBV12-4 to TRBJ2-2; tentatively, D is TRBD2 (5 bases). Trimming took 5 bases from V and 3 from J, leaving 16 bases between them. The CDR3 length is 16 residues.